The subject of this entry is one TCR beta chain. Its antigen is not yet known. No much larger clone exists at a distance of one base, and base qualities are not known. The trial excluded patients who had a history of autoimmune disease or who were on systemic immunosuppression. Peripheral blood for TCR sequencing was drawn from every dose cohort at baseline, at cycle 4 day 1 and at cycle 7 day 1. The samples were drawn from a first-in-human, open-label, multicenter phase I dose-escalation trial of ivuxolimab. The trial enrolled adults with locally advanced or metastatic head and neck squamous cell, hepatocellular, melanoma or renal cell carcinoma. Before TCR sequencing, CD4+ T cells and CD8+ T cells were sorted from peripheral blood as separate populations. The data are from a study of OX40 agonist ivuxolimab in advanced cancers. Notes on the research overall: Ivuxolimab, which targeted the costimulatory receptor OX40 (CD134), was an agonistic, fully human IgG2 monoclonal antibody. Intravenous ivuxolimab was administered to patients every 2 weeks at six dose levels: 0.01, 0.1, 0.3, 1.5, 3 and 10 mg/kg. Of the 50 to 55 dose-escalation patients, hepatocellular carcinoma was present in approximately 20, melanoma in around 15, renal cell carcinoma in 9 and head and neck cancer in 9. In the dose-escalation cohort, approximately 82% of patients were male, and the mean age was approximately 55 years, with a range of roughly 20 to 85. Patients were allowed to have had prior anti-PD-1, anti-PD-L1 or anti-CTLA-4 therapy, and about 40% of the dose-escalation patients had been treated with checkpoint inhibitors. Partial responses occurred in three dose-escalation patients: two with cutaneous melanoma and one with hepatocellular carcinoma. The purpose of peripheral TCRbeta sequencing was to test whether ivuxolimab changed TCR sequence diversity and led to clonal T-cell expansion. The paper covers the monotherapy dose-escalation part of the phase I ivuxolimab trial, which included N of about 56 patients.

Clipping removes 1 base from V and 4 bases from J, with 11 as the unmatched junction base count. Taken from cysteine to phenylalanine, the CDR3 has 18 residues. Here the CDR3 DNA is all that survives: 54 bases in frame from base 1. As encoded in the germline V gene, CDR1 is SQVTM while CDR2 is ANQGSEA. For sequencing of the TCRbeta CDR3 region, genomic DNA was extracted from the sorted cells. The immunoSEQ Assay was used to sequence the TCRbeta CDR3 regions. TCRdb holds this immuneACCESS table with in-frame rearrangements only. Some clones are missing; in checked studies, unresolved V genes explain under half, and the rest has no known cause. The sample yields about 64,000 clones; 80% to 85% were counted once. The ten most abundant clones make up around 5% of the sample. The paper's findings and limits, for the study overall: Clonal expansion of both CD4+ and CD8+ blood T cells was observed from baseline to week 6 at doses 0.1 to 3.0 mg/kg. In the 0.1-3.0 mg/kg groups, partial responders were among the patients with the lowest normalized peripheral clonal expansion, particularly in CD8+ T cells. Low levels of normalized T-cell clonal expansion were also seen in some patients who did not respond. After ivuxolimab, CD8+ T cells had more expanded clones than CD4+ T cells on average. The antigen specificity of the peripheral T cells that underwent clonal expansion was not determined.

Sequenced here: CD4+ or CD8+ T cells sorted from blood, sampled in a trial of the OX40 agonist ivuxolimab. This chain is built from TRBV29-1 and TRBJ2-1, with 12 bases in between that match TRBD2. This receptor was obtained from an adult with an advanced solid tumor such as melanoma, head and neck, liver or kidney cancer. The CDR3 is CSVEVTSGSWYRYNEQFF. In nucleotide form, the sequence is TGCAGCGTTGAAGTGACTAGCGGGAGTTGGTATCGATACAATGAGCAGTTCTTC.